This T cell receptor (beta chain) derives from a study of T cells in Graves' hyperthyroidism and ophthalmopathy (dated by TCRdb to between 2018 and 2021). Notes on the research overall: Peripheral blood samples were taken at the time of initial diagnosis, prior to any treatment. A discovery cohort of roughly 100 patients, about 43 with Graves' ophthalmopathy and approximately 55 with stable Graves' hyperthyroidism, was used to find distinguishing TCR V-J signatures. An independent validation cohort of some 18 hyperthyroidism patients and approximately 15 patients who later progressed to ophthalmopathy tested prospective prediction of ophthalmopathy. For training and testing, the 100 or so patients in the discovery cohort were randomly divided in a 7:3 ratio. Thyroid tissue and blood T-cell repertoires from six Graves' hyperthyroidism patients were also compared in the study. Once sampling was done, hyperthyroidism patients were given methimazole at a starting dose of 30 mg daily, whereas ophthalmopathy patients were given high-dose intravenous methylprednisolone. The paper reports TCR Vbeta CDR3 sequencing of fewer than 150 peripheral blood samples: under 45 ophthalmopathy, under 85 hyperthyroidism and around 17 progressor patients. General conclusions and limits of the study: Most expanded thyroid clonotypes (frequency above 0.001) were also detected in blood, a finding suggesting that blood repertoires may reflect thyroid immune responses. A 13 V-J signature model separated ophthalmopathy from stable hyperthyroidism, with approximately 86% sensitivity and roughly 81% specificity in cross-validation and 80%/75% in testing. In validation, progression to ophthalmopathy was predicted by the model with approximately 67% sensitivity and under 85% specificity, a median of about 6 months before onset. Sample size was not statistically predetermined, and investigators were not blinded to group allocation.

Stable Graves' hyperthyroidism was defined as the absence of progression to ophthalmopathy over 18 months of follow-up. Hyperthyroidism patients were aged 18 to 65 years and newly diagnosed, with disease duration of less than 2 months. Exclusion was applied to patients with uncontrolled infections, other autoimmune diseases, pregnancy or lactation. Clinical symptoms, serum thyroxine and TRAb, thyroid ultrasound, and orbital computed tomography formed the basis for the diagnoses. PBMCs were isolated from about 9.2 ml of fresh peripheral blood by Ficoll-Paque density gradient centrifugation. Trizol reagent was used to extract total RNA, and RNA quality was then checked on an Agilent 2100 Bioanalyzer. The TCR beta CDR3 regions were amplified from the RNA transcripts. For the first round of RT-PCR on the TCR CDR3, the HTBI primer set was used together with the Qiagen OneStep RT-PCR kit. A second multiplex PCR round built the libraries, followed by size selection and purification. The libraries were sequenced on an Illumina HiSeq2000 using paired-end 100 bp reads. In the authors' own workflow: Raw data were processed with SOAPnuke, discarding reads with adapters, uncalled bases, mean Phred below 15, or no exact constant-primer or identifier match. COPE v1.2.5 was used to merge the high-quality paired reads, and each unique nucleotide sequence was defined as a clonotype. MiTCR v1.1 was used to align clonotypes to the IMGT TRBV, TRBD and TRBJ reference segments. Analysis was restricted to V-J combinations with a frequency above 0.0001, which covered roughly 99% of repertoires. A TCS score was defined as the ratio of F50 (clonal expansion) to E x V (chaos), with BLOSUM62-based TCRdist applied between CDR3 peptides within each V-J. Welch's t-statistics and random forest reduced roughly 500 V-J features to 10 to 15, which were used in a naive Bayes classifier (R e1071). TCRdb applied fastp at Q25 and MiXCR to the public reads, then kept only in-frame beta chains. Rows with a matching CDR3 protein are joined into one entry that keeps the most common DNA and genes. The authors' filters were not applied to this entry. The sample table records approximately 400,000 distinct CDR3 sequences; about a sixth of these occur just once. The top ten clones comprise 13% to 15% of the sample.

A word on this clonotype: Its specific antigen is unknown. Base qualities are missing; no much larger clone stands one base away.

Trimming accounts for 0 bases at V and 5 bases at J, while the number of junction bases matched to no gene is 5. From a lookup of the germline V gene, CDR1 and CDR2 are SGDLS and YYNGEE. Measured from the cysteine to the phenylalanine, the CDR3 is 15 residues long. The CDR3 DNA has 45 bases and is translated from base 1. The V and J segments used are TRBV9 and TRBJ2-5; 9 central bases correspond to TRBD2. Material for sequencing was blood. This receptor was obtained from a woman aged 18-29 years with Graves' hyperthyroidism. The DNA sequence is given as TGTGCCAGCAGCGTAGATCGACTAGCGGATGAGACCCAGTACTTC. It encodes CASSVDRLADETQYF. This CDR3, with the reference TRBV9 and TRBJ2-5 proteins standing in past its ends, gives the full variable domain DSGVTQTPKHLITATGQRVTLRCSPRSGDLSVYWYQQSLDQGLQFLIQYYNGEERAKGNILERFSAQQFPDLHSELNLSSLELGDSALYFCASSVDRLADETQYFGPGTRLLVL.